This T cell receptor beta chain originates from a study of early T cells in non-severe SARS-CoV-2 infection. A few counts support this clonotype. Its antigen is not identified. Study-wide findings and caveats: The matching step, a VDJdb search, favored anti-spike CD8 responses and missed private and CD4 specificities.

V lost 1 base and J lost 12, with 6 bases in between. Looked up from germline, CDR1 is SGHTA and CDR2 is FQGNSA. The CDR3 has 10 amino acids. Unique molecular identifiers tagged individual cDNA molecules. TCRdb passed the 5' RACE reads through MiXCR, listing each CDR3 protein once. The sample shows 46,000 or so distinct CDR3 sequences, approximately 13% of them seen only once. The V call is TRBV7-2, the J call TRBJ1-1, with D unresolved. The sample comprised whole blood. The receptor was derived from an adult who was a healthcare worker with PCR-confirmed SARS-CoV-2 infection or an uninfected control (not recorded which). CDR3 nucleotides: TGTGCCAGCAGCTTAGGGGTAACTTTCTTT. Its protein product is CASSLGVTFF.